Sequencing of this TCR beta chain was carried out in a study of cytomegalovirus exposure and HLA in healthy donors. Turning to the study itself: The roughly 110 validation repertoires were reported in a later analysis to have been generated on the same platform as the roughly 700 first-cohort repertoires. Study observations and caveats: The majority of TCR sequences were rare, yet some public TCRs appeared in many donors.

Using immunoSEQ multiplex PCR, the repertoire was profiled, and TCRdb retains in-frame clones only, with some absent. The top ten clones hold 4.9% of a sample with more than 95,000 clones, about 82% of them seen once. With 6 bases clipped from V and 5 bases from J, the junction kept 8 bases outside the gene matches. Germline V gene data show CDR1 as SGDLS and CDR2 as YYNGEE. The CDR3 is 14 amino acids. A word on this clone: The antigen remains unidentified.

The genes are TRBV9 and TRBJ2-5; 9 bases match TRBD1. The TCR sequence derives from a man aged 18 to 29 in good health and CMV-seronegative. The specimen sequenced was PBMCs. The CDR3 reads CASTPWDRAETQYF. CDR3 nucleotide sequence: TGTGCCAGCACCCCTTGGGACAGGGCGGAGACCCAGTACTTC.